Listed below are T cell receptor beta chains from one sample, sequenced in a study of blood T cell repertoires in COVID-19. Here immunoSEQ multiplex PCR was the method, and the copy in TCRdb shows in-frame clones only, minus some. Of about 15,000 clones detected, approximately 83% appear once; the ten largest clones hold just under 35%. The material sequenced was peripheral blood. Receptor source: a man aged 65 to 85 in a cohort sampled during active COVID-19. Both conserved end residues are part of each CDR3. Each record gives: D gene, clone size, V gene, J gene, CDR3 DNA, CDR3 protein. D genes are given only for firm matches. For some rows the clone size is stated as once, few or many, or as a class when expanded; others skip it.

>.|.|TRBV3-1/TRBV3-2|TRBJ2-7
TGTGCCAGCAGCTCCTCTAACAGGGTCCACGAGCAGTACTTC
CASSSSNRVHEQYF
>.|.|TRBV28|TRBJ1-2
TGTGCCAGCACCGGGAACATCTATGGCTACACCTTC
CASTGNIYGYTF
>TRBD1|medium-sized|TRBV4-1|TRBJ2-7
TGCGCCAGCAGCCGCGGAGGGACAGGGGCCTACGAGCAGTACTTC
CASSRGGTGAYEQYF
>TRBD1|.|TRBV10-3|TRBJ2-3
TGTGCCATCAGTGAGTCGGTTCCGGGACAGGGGAATTGGGATACGCAGTATTTT
CAISESVPGQGNWDTQYF
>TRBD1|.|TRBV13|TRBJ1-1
TGTGCCAGCAGCTTCGGGACAGGGAGGGCTGAAGCTTTCTTT
CASSFGTGRAEAFF
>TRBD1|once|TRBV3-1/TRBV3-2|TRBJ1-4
TGTGCCAGCAGCCGCGGGACAGGGGGGGAAAAACTGTTTTTT
CASSRGTGGEKLFF
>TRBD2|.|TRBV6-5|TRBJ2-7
TGTGCCAGCAGTTATAGGCGGGAGTCCTCCGAGCAGTACTTC
CASSYRRESSEQYF
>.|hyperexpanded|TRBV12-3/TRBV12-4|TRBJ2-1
TGTGCCAGCAGGCCTCAGGGAATGCGGCAGTTCTTC
CASRPQGMRQFF
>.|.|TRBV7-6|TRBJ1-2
TGTGCCAGCAGCAAAACAATCGGAGAACCACAAGGCTACACCTTC
CASSKTIGEPQGYTF
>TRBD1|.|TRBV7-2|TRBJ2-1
TGTGCCAGCAGCTTAGTCGGACAGGGCTTCAATGAGCAGTTCTTC
CASSLVGQGFNEQFF
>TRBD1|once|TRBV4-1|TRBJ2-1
TGCGCCAGCAGCCAAGATGAGGGGGGACAGGGAAGCAATGAGCAGTTCTTC
CASSQDEGGQGSNEQFF
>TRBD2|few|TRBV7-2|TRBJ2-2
TGTGCCAGCAGCCCCCGTGCGGGAGCGCAAGCCGGGGAGCTGTTTTTT
CASSPRAGAQAGELFF
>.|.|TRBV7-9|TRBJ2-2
TGTGCCAGCAGCTTAGAGGGACAGAACACCGGGGAGCTGTTTTTT
CASSLEGQNTGELFF
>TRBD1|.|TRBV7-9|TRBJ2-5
TGTGCCAGCAGCCAAGACAGGGACCAAGAGACCCAGTACTTC
CASSQDRDQETQYF
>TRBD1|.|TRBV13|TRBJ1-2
TGTGCCAGCAGTCTACTACAGGGGGCGCGGGGAGGCTACACCTTC
CASSLLQGARGGYTF
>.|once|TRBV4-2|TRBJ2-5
TGTGCCAGCAGCCAAGATGGGGCACAAGCAGAGACCCAGTACTTC
CASSQDGAQAETQYF
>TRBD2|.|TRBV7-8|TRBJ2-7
TGTGCCAGCGGAGGGAGGGTGGCCTACGAGCAGTACTTC
CASGGRVAYEQYF
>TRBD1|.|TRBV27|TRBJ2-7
TGTGCCAGCAGTAGGAAGGGACAGGGGGCCTACGAGCAGTACTTC
CASSRKGQGAYEQYF
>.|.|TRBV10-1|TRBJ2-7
TGCGCCAGCAGTGAGACTTCCTACGAGCAGTACTTC
CASSETSYEQYF
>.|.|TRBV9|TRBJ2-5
TGTGCCAGCAGCGTGTACAAGGGGGAAGGTGGGACCCAGTACTTC
CASSVYKGEGGTQYF
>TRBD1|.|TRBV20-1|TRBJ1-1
TGCAGTGCTAGTGACAGGGCTGAAGCTTTCTTT
CSASDRAEAFF
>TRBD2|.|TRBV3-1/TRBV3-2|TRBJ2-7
TGTGCCAGCAGGGATAGCGGGAGGCCCCAGGTGGAGCAGTACTTC
CASRDSGRPQVEQYF
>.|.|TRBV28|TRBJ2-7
TGTGCCAGCAGTTCCCCCCCCAGTAACCACGAGCAGTACTTC
CASSSPPSNHEQYF
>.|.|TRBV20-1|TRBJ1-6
TGCAGTGCTAGTGCCAGGGGTAACTCACCCCTCCACTTT
CSASARGNSPLHF